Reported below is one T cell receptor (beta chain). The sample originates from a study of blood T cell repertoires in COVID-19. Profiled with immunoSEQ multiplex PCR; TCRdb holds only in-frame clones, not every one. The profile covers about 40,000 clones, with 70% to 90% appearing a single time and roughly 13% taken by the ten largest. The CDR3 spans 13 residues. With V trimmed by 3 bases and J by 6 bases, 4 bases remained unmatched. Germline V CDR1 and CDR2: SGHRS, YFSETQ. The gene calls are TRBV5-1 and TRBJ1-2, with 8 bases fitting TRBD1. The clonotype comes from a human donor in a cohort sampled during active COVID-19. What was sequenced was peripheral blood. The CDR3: CASSWTGPDGYTF. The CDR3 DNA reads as TGCGCCAGCAGCTGGACAGGGCCCGATGGCTACACCTTC.